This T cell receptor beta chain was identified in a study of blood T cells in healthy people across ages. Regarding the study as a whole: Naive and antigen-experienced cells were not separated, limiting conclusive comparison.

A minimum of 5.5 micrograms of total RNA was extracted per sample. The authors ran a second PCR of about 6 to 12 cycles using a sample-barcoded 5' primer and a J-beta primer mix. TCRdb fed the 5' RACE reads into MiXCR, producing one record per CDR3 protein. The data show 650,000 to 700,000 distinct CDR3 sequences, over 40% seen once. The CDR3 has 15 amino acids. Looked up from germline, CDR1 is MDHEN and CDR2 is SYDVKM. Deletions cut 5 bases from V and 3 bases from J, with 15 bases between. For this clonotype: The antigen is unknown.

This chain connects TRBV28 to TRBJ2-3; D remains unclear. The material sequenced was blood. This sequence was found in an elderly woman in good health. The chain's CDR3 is CASSLPSALTDTQYF. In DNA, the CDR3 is TGTGCCAGCAGTCTACCCTCAGCATTGACAGATACGCAGTATTTT.